This T cell receptor beta chain was captured by sequencing in a study of blood T cell repertoires in COVID-19. Study in general: Samples representing acute and convalescent COVID-19 were sourced from the United States, Italy and Spain. The analysed material was cDNA or gDNA that came from T cells, B-cell-depleted T cells, or PBMCs.

Germline loops: CDR1 KGHSH, CDR2 LQKENI. V was trimmed by 1 base and J by 4 bases, leaving 7 bases between them. The CDR3 runs to 13 residues. In the authors' workflow: Cell counts per sample came from amplifying reference gene primers. Libraries were prepared by immunoSEQ multiplex PCR; TCRdb keeps only in-frame clonotypes and omits some of them. D and trimming come from the DNA, and the V and J calls and clone size come from that table. The sample holds 190,000 or so clones, roughly 90% seen once. This chain uses TRBV18 with TRBJ2-5; the D is unclear. The receptor comes from a woman between 70 and 85 years old with acute or convalescent COVID-19. The specimen sequenced was peripheral blood. Written as DNA, the CDR3 is TGTGCCAGCTCACCACAGCTGAGAGAGACCCAGTACTTC. This codes for CASSPQLRETQYF.